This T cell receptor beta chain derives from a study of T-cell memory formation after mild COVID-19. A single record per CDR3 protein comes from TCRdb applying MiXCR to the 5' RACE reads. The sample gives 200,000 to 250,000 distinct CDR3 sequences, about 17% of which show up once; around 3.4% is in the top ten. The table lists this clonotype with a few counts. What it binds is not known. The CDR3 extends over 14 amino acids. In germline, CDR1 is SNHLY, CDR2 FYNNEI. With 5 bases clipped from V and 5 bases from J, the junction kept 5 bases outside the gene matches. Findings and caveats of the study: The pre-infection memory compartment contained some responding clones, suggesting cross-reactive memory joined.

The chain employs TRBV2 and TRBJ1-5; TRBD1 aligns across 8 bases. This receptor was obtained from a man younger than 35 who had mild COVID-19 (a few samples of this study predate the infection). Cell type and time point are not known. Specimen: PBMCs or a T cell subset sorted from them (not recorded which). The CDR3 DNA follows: TGTGCCAGCAGTCTCCAGGGGGCCGATCAGCCCCAGCATTTT. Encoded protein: CASSLQGADQPQHF.